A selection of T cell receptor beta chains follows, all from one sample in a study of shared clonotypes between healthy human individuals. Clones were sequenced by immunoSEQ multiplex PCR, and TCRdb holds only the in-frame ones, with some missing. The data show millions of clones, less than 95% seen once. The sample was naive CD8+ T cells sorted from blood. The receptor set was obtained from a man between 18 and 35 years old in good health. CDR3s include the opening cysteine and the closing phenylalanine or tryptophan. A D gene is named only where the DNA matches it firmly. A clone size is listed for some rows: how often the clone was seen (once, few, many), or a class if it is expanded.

CASSFPPEGGGDTGELFF	TGTGCCAGCAGTTTCCCCCCAGAAGGGGGCGGTGACACCGGGGAGCTGTTTTTT	TRBD1	TRBV28	TRBJ2-2	-
CSVPDDPSTDTQYF	TGCAGCGTTCCCGACGACCCTAGCACAGATACGCAGTATTTT	-	TRBV29-1	TRBJ2-3	-
CASSPTGVSEAFF	TGTGCCAGCAGCCCCACCGGGGTCTCTGAAGCTTTCTTT	-	TRBV4-2	TRBJ1-1	-
CASSLALAGGPFSYNEQFF	TGTGCCAGCAGCTTAGCTCTGGCGGGAGGGCCCTTTTCCTACAATGAGCAGTTCTTC	TRBD2	TRBV7-8	TRBJ2-1	-
CASSQVSDQSPLHF	TGCGCCAGCAGCCAAGTATCGGACCAATCACCCCTCCACTTT	-	TRBV4-1	TRBJ1-6	-
CASSLVAGEADTQYF	TGTGCCAGCAGCTTGGTAGCGGGGGAGGCAGATACGCAGTATTTT	TRBD2	TRBV11-2	TRBJ2-3	-
CASSSAEETDHTEAFF	TGCGCCAGCAGTTCGGCAGAGGAGACTGACCACACTGAAGCTTTCTTT	-	TRBV4-3	TRBJ1-1	-
CASSDAFWRPQETQYF	TGTGCCAGCAGTGATGCCTTTTGGCGGCCCCAAGAGACCCAGTACTTC	-	TRBV6-1	TRBJ2-5	once
CASSQTQGLGEFF	TGCGCCAGCAGCCAGACACAGGGGCTGGGAGAGTTCTTC	TRBD1	TRBV4-1	TRBJ2-1	-
CASFSYEQYF	TGCGCCAGTTTTTCCTACGAGCAGTACTTC	-	TRBV10-3	TRBJ2-7	-
CASSGWVGDRDYGYTF	TGTGCCAGCAGTGGATGGGTTGGGGACAGGGACTATGGCTACACCTTC	TRBD1	TRBV5-4	TRBJ1-2	-
CASIRLDHYEQYF	TGTGCCAGCATCAGGTTGGACCATTACGAGCAGTACTTC	-	TRBV5-5	TRBJ2-7	-
CATSGAALAKNIQYF	TGTGCCACCAGCGGGGCAGCTCTAGCCAAAAACATTCAGTACTTC	-	TRBV15	TRBJ2-4	-
CASSRSGSRSGELFF	TGCGCCAGCAGCCGTAGCGGGAGCAGATCCGGGGAGCTGTTTTTT	TRBD2	TRBV4-1	TRBJ2-2	-
CAINDQTTGNTIYF	TGTGCCATCAACGACCAAACGACAGGAAACACCATATATTTT	-	TRBV10-3	TRBJ1-3	-
CSVAGTGSYNEQFF	TGCAGCGTTGCGGGGACAGGCAGTTACAATGAGCAGTTCTTC	TRBD1	TRBV29-1	TRBJ2-1	-
CASSLSGPGYEQYF	TGTGCCAGCAGCCTCTCGGGGCCGGGGTACGAGCAGTACTTC	-	TRBV28	TRBJ2-7	-
CASSQDQAGEWYEQYF	TGCGCCAGCAGCCAAGATCAGGCGGGAGAATGGTACGAGCAGTACTTC	TRBD2	TRBV4-3	TRBJ2-7	-
CASSPDGTAYEQYF	TGTGCCAGCAGCCCGGATGGGACAGCCTACGAGCAGTACTTC	TRBD1	TRBV7-9	TRBJ2-7	-
CASSEVLAGGPDTQYF	TGTGCCAGCAGTGAAGTACTAGCGGGAGGTCCAGATACGCAGTATTTT	TRBD2	TRBV27	TRBJ2-3	-
CASSYGPNTEAFF	TGTGCCAGCAGTTATGGTCCGAACACTGAAGCTTTCTTT	-	TRBV27	TRBJ1-1	-
CASSFTTPSSYEQYF	TGTGCCAGCAGCTTTACCACTCCTAGCTCCTACGAGCAGTACTTC	-	TRBV7-9	TRBJ2-7	-
CASSQDEREWTDTQYF	TGCGCCAGCAGCCAAGATGAGCGGGAGTGGACAGATACGCAGTATTTT	TRBD2	TRBV4-1	TRBJ2-3	-
CASSGKEQYF	TGTGCCAGCTCCGGGAAAGAGCAGTACTTC	-	TRBV5-6	TRBJ2-7	-
CASSKTGSGYEQYF	TGTGCCAGCAGTAAGACAGGGTCCGGCTACGAGCAGTACTTC	TRBD1	TRBV6-5	TRBJ2-7	-
CSVVASSYEQYF	TGCAGCGTTGTCGCTTCATCCTACGAGCAGTACTTC	-	TRBV29-1	TRBJ2-7	-